This entry lists 26 T cell receptor beta chains sequenced from one sample in a study of blood T cell repertoires in COVID-19. Assay used: immunoSEQ multiplex PCR; TCRdb lists only in-frame clones, some missing. The data contain some 320,000 clones, about 89% of them singletons. The source material was PBMCs or T cells enriched from blood (not recorded which). The receptors originated from a man in his 60s who had recovered from COVID-19.

This chain uses TRBV6-5 with TRBJ2-1, with a tentative D call TRBD2 (5 bases). The CDR3 has 15 amino acids. CDR1 is MNHEY, CDR2 SVGAGI, per germline. V gave up 0 bases and J gave up 8 bases, with 14 bases separating them. The chain's CDR3 is CASSYSDGVQYEQFF. The CDR3 DNA is TGTGCCAGCAGTTACTCGGACGGGGTCCAATATGAGCAGTTCTTC.

This clone has just one count. This rearrangement joins TRBV6-5 to TRBJ2-7; TRBD2 aligns across 11 bases. Trimming at V came to 8 bases and at J to 13 bases, leaving 7 bases not matched to a gene. The CDR3 runs to 11 residues. Germline loops: CDR1 MNHEY, CDR2 SVGAGI. The CDR3 reads CASELAGVFYF. Here the CDR3 DNA reads TGTGCCAGCGAACTAGCGGGAGTTTTTTACTTC.

The gene calls are TRBV3-1 (or the pseudogene TRBV3-2) and TRBJ2-5; 8 nucleotides match TRBD2. The CDR3 is 16 residues long. Losses at the gene ends were 1 base for V and 0 bases for J; bases not matched to a gene: 4. Germline-derived CDR1 and CDR2 are LGHDT and YNNKEL (reference sequence). The CDR3: CASSQVAGTYQETQYF. CDR3 bases: TGTGCCAGCAGCCAAGTAGCGGGAACCTACCAAGAGACCCAGTACTTC.

This rearrangement joins TRBV6-2 or TRBV6-3 to TRBJ2-7; D possibly corresponds to TRBD1 (9 bases). V lost 6 bases and J lost 1, with 25 bases in between. The CDR3 covers 18 residues. Looked up from germline, CDR1 is MNHEY and CDR2 is SVGEGT. This CDR3 reads CASSPRDRVLAGSYEQYF. The CDR3 DNA sequence: TGTGCCAGCAGCCCCAGGGACAGGGTGTTAGCGGGATCCTACGAGCAGTACTTC.

The rearrangement links TRBV28 to TRBJ1-5; D is unresolved. Germline lookup yields CDR1 MDHEN and CDR2 SYDVKM. V was shortened by 5 bases and J by 3 bases, with 8 bases between the two germline ends. There are 13 residues in the CDR3. The CDR3 reads CASSPTINQPQHF. In DNA, the CDR3 is TGTGCCAGCAGTCCGACAATCAATCAGCCCCAGCATTTT.

The J gene is TRBJ1-5, the V gene TRBV19; D ambiguous. Germline CDR1 is LNHDA and CDR2 is SQIVND (reference sequence). The CDR3 has 13 amino acids. Trimming pared 2 bases from V and 4 bases from J, leaving 6 bases between. This CDR3 reads CASSIQTNQPQHF. In nucleotides, the CDR3 is TGTGCCAGTAGTATACAGACAAATCAGCCCCAGCATTTT. Full variable domain (outside the CDR3, taken from reference TRBV19 and TRBJ1-5): DGGITQSPKYLFRKEGQNVTLSCEQNLNHDAMYWYRQDPGQGLRLIYYSQIVNDFQKGDIAEGYSVSREKKESFPLTVTSAQKNPTAFYLCASSIQTNQPQHFGDGTRLSIL.

The genes are TRBV6-5 and TRBJ1-1, with D possibly being TRBD1 (6 bases). The germline gives CDR1 MNHEY, CDR2 SVGAGI. V lost 2 bases, J lost 4 bases, and 11 bases lay in between. This CDR3 has 14 residues. The CDR3 region has the DNA TGTGCCAGCAGTTACGGGCAGGGGATCACTGAAGCTTTCTTT. Translated, it gives CASSYGQGITEAFF.

As DNA, the CDR3 is TGTGCCACCAGTGCGGGACACCGAGCCTCCTACGAGCAGTACTTC. Its protein product is CATSAGHRASYEQYF. The genes are TRBV24-1 and TRBJ2-7; D possibly corresponds to TRBD1 (6 bases). Looked up from germline, CDR1 is KGHDR and CDR2 is SFDVKD. Deletions cut 5 bases from V and 0 bases from J, with 13 bases between. The CDR3 totals 15 residues.

The chain employs TRBV28 and TRBJ2-2; possibly TRBD2 for D (6 bases). Looked up from germline, CDR1 is MDHEN and CDR2 is SYDVKM. Trimming stripped 4 bases from V and 1 base from J, with 7 bases between. This CDR3 is built from 14 residues. The chain's CDR3 is CASSSGGNTGELFF. CDR3 DNA sequence: TGTGCCAGCAGTTCCGGGGGGAACACCGGGGAGCTGTTTTTT.

CDR3 loop: CAGGLGNTIYF. In nucleotides, the CDR3 is TGTGCCGGGGGACTCGGAAACACCATATATTTT. This chain joins TRBV30 and TRBJ1-3, with TRBD1 as a possible D gene (5 bases). V lost 8 bases and J lost 4, with 9 bases in between. Germline-derived CDR1 and CDR2 are GTSNPN and SVGIG (reference sequence). This CDR3 is built from 11 residues.

The V and J genes are TRBV3-1 (or the pseudogene TRBV3-2) and TRBJ2-1; 10 bases line up with TRBD2. This CDR3 region has 16 residues. V lost 1 base to trimming and J lost 4 bases; unmatched junction nucleotides: 4. Germline V gene data show CDR1 as LGHDT and CDR2 as YNNKEL (reference sequence). CDR3 protein: CASSQGLLAGYNEQFF. The CDR3 DNA follows: TGTGCCAGCAGCCAAGGGTTACTAGCGGGGTACAATGAGCAGTTCTTC.

The chain joins TRBV2 to TRBJ2-1; 13 nucleotides agree with TRBD2. CDR3 length: 17 residues. The trim removed 5 bases at V and 7 bases at J, leaving 11 bases unmatched. Germline V gene lookup returns CDR1 SNHLY and CDR2 FYNNEI. The CDR3 loop reads CASSPAQLAGGANEQFF. As DNA, the CDR3 is TGTGCCAGCAGTCCGGCTCAACTAGCGGGAGGGGCGAATGAGCAGTTCTTC.

The CDR3 spells CASSSPDRRLYSNQPQHF. In DNA form, the CDR3 reads TGTGCCAGCAGCTCGCCGGACAGGAGACTTTATAGCAATCAGCCCCAGCATTTT. V is TRBV21-1 and J is TRBJ1-5; TRBD1 reflects the table's D call only, with no check against the DNA. TRBV21-1 is shown as a pseudogene. The CDR3 consists of 18 residues.

Only one count was recorded for this clone. The chain recombines TRBV19 with TRBJ1-1; TRBD1 agrees at 8 bases. Germline V lookup: CDR1 LNHDA, CDR2 SQIVND (reference sequence). CDR3 length: 16 amino acids. V lost 4 bases and J lost 0; bases outside the gene matches: 7. CDR3: CASSTHRGVMNTEAFF. The CDR3 region has the DNA TGTGCCAGTAGTACCCACAGGGGGGTCATGAACACTGAAGCTTTCTTT.

The CDR3 sequence: CASSPRDSYGYTF. CDR3 in DNA: TGCGCCAGCAGCCCCCGTGATAGCTATGGCTACACCTTC. This chain uses TRBV5-1 with TRBJ1-2; no firm D call. The germline V gene encodes CDR1 SGHRS and CDR2 YFSETQ. This CDR3 has 13 residues. Between the trimmed V and J ends, which lost 4 bases and 4 bases, there was a span of 11 bases.

The chain couples TRBV7-9 to TRBJ1-2, with 8 bases identical to TRBD1. The germline CDR1 and CDR2 sequences are SEHNR and FQNEAQ (reference sequence). This CDR3 contains 14 residues. V shed 8 bases, J shed 3 bases, and the junction held 8 bases outside the gene matches. CDR3 region: CASGTTGVDYGYTF. Written as DNA, the CDR3 is TGTGCCAGCGGTACGACAGGGGTAGACTATGGCTACACCTTC. Full variable domain (missing parts from reference TRBV7-9 and TRBJ1-2): DTGVSQNPRHKITKRGQNVTFRCDPISEHNRLYWYRQTLGQGPEFLTYFQNEAQLEKSRLLSDRFSAERPKGSFSTLEIQRTEQGDSAMYLCASGTTGVDYGYTFGSGTRLTVV.

The J gene is TRBJ1-6, the V gene TRBV2; possible D gene TRBD1, 5 bases. The V gene's germline CDR1 is SNHLY and CDR2 FYNNEI. This CDR3 has 16 residues. V lost 2 bases and J lost 8, with 16 bases in between. The CDR3 is CASSELGQGGYSPLHF. CDR3 DNA: TGTGCCAGCAGTGAATTGGGGCAGGGTGGTTATTCACCCCTCCACTTT.

J is TRBJ1-5 and V is TRBV5-4, with 7 bases fitting TRBD1. Germline V gene lookup returns CDR1 SGHNT and CDR2 YYREEE (reference sequence). This CDR3 is 14 amino acids long. With V trimmed by 4 bases and J by 4 bases, 5 bases remained unmatched. Here the CDR3 reads CASSQDRENQPQHF. The CDR3 region has the DNA TGTGCCAGCAGCCAAGACAGGGAGAATCAGCCCCAGCATTTT.

V usage is TRBV3-1 (or the pseudogene TRBV3-2) and J usage is TRBJ2-1; 7 bases line up with TRBD2. The CDR3 contains 14 residues. The V and J ends lost 1 base and 6 bases, in that order; junction bases with no gene match: 3. Looked up from germline, CDR1 is LGHDT and CDR2 is YNNKEL (reference sequence). CDR3 residues: CASSQGSGSNEQFF. The CDR3 nucleotides read TGTGCCAGCAGCCAAGGTAGCGGGTCCAATGAGCAGTTCTTC.

The CDR3 here is CASSDPGVPGYTF. Here the CDR3 DNA reads TGTGCCAGCAGTGACCCGGGGGTTCCCGGCTACACCTTC. The V and J genes are TRBV27 and TRBJ1-2; the D gene is possibly TRBD1 (5 bases). Per germline, CDR1 MNHEY and CDR2 SMNVEV (reference sequence). V dropped 5 bases and J dropped 8 bases, with 15 bases sitting between them. The length of the CDR3 is 13 residues.

The rearrangement links TRBV13 to TRBJ2-3, with unresolved D. V was cut by 6 bases and J by 1 base, with 8 bases left in between. Germline lookup yields CDR1 PRHDT and CDR2 FYEKMQ (reference sequence). The CDR3 is 13 residues long. The CDR3 DNA follows: TGTGCCAGCAGTTTCCGGGGCACAGATACGCAGTATTTT. This codes for CASSFRGTDTQYF.

V is TRBV7-3 and J is TRBJ1-6, with D possibly matching TRBD1 (6 bases). The CDR3 has 14 residues. Germline assignment: CDR1 SGHTA and CDR2 FQGTGA. V was trimmed by 4 bases and J by 9 bases, leaving 13 bases between them. The CDR3 bases are TGTGCCAGCAGCTCTACAGGGTTGATTTCACCCCTCCACTTT. Protein sequence: CASSSTGLISPLHF. Based on the CDR3 plus reference TRBV7-3 and TRBJ1-6, the full variable domain is GAGVSQTPSNKVTEKGKYVELRCDPISGHTALYWYRQSLGQGPEFLIYFQGTGAADDSGLPNDRFFAVRPEGSVSTLKIQRTERGDSAVYLCASSSTGLISPLHFGNGTRLTVT.

The chain has TRBV5-1 and TRBJ1-1; 7 bases line up with TRBD1. J was trimmed by 1 base and V by 0 bases; bases with no gene match: 9. This CDR3 has 17 amino acids. Germline lookup yields CDR1 SGHRS and CDR2 YFSETQ. The CDR3 DNA is TGCGCCAGCAGCTTGGGAGGGTTTGAGGGGGCGAACACTGAAGCTTTCTTT. This codes for CASSLGGFEGANTEAFF.

The V gene is TRBV3-1 (or the pseudogene TRBV3-2), the J gene TRBJ2-5; 11 nucleotides line up with TRBD2. Per the germline V gene, CDR1 is LGHDT and CDR2 is YNNKEL (reference sequence). Trimming cost V 2 bases and J 5 bases; bases outside gene matches: 1. There are 14 residues in the CDR3. CDR3 residues: CASSQRTSGETQYF. The DNA for the CDR3 is TGTGCCAGCAGCCAACGGACTAGCGGGGAGACCCAGTACTTC.

The DNA of the CDR3 is TGTGCCAGCAGCCCGATACCGGGGTTGTGGACTGAAGCTTTCTTT. This encodes CASSPIPGLWTEAFF. The chain recombines TRBV14 with TRBJ1-1; D is undetermined. The germline CDR1 and CDR2 sequences are SGHDN and FVKESK. There are 15 residues in the CDR3. V gave up 4 bases and J gave up 5 bases, with 17 bases separating them.

The chain carries TRBV30 and TRBJ1-2, with TRBD1 identical over 9 bases. V lost 5 bases to trimming and J lost 4 bases; unmatched junction nucleotides: 2. The CDR3 totals 12 residues. Looked up from germline, CDR1 is GTSNPN and CDR2 is SVGIG (reference sequence). The CDR3: CAWRTGAYGYTF. The CDR3 DNA sequence: TGTGCCTGGCGGACAGGGGCCTATGGCTACACCTTC.